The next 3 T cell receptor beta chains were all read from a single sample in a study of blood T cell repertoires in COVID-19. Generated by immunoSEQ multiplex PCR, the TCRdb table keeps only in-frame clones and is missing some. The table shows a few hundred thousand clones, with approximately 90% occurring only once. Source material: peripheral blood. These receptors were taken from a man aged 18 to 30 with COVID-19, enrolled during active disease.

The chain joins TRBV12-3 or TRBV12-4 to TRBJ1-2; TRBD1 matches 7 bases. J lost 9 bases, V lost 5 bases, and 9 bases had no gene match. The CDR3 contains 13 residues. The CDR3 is CASSPNRGRSYTF. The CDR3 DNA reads TGTGCCAGCAGTCCTAACAGGGGTAGAAGCTACACCTTC.

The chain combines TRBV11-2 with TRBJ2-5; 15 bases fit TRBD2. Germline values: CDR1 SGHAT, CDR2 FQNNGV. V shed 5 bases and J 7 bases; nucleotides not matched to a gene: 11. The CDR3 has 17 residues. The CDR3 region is CASSAGLAGGTGWTQYF. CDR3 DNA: TGTGCCAGCAGCGCCGGACTAGCGGGGGGGACCGGGTGGACCCAGTACTTC.

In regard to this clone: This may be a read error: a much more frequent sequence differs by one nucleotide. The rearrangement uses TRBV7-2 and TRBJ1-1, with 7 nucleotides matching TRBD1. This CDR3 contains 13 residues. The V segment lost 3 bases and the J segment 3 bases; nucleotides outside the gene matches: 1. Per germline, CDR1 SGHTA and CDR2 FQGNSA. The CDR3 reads CASSFTGDTEAFF. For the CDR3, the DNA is TGTGCCAGCAGCTTCACAGGGGACACTGAAGCTTTCTTT. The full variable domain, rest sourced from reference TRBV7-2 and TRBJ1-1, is GAGVSQSPSNKVTEKGKDVELRCDPISGHTALYWYRQSLGQGLEFLIYFQGNSAPDKSGLPSDRFSAERTGGSVSTLTIQRTQQEDSAVYLCASSFTGDTEAFFGQGTRLTVV.